These 29 T cell receptor beta chains came from one sample sequenced in a study of vaccination and CD4 T cells after COVID-19 (dated 2022 in TCRdb). Explained via the paper, the treatment or condition label denotes: roughly nine-day PBMC culture with coronavirus spike peptide pools or control peptides (ViraFEST assay). Library preparation used PCR. TCRdb names Illumina iSeq 100 as the instrument used. DNA from cultured CD4+ T cells was subjected to TCR sequencing with the Oncomine TCR Beta short-read assay at the Johns Hopkins FTIC core. The public reads were quality trimmed at Q25 with fastp and then assembled into clones with MiXCR by TCRdb, keeping productive beta chains. All rows with the same CDR3 protein become a single entry with the most common DNA and genes. The sample yields about 14,000 distinct CDR3 sequences; around 60% were counted once. 6.5% to 9% of the sample goes to the ten largest clones.

The antigens these receptors bind are not known. Material: CD4+ T cells from blood, cultured in vitro. All receptors come from a human donor who had recovered from COVID-19.

This clonotype was seen only a few times. The V gene is TRBV6-2 or TRBV6-3, the J gene TRBJ1-2; possible D gene TRBD1, 6 bases. This CDR3 spans 13 amino acids. Germline V CDR1 and CDR2: MNHEY, SVGEGT. The germline V and J ends were trimmed by 6 bases and 8 bases, with 16 bases remaining between them. The DNA of the CDR3 is TGTGCCAGCAGATCTCCCCCAGGGGAAGGCTACACCTTC. This sequence encodes CASRSPPGEGYTF.

Concerning this clonotype itself: The junction differs from germline at one of its ends, possibly a read error. The rearrangement links TRBV19 to TRBJ1-2; D gene ambiguous. This CDR3 is built from 18 residues. CDR1 is LNHDA and CDR2 is SQIVND in the germline V gene (reference sequence). Here the CDR3 DNA reads TGTGCCAGTAGTTCACAGTCGGTGACCGTTCTTTCTAACTATGGCTACACCTTT. It codes for CASSSQSVTVLSNYGYTF.

J is TRBJ2-3 and V is TRBV20-1, with 7 bases matching TRBD2. CDR1 is DFQATT and CDR2 is SNEGSKA in the germline V gene (reference sequence). The CDR3 consists of 15 residues. The J segment lost 1 base and the V segment lost 6 bases, leaving 10 bases of the junction unmatched. The CDR3 region is CSALEGRVGTDTQYF. The DNA for the CDR3 is TGCAGTGCCTTGGAGGGGAGGGTGGGCACAGATACGCAGTATTTT.

The chain carries TRBV11-3 and TRBJ2-3; 10 bases match TRBD2. V shed 3 bases, J shed 3 bases, and the junction held 3 bases outside the gene matches. The CDR3 spans 15 residues. CDR1 is SGHNT and CDR2 is YENEEA in the germline V gene. CDR3 amino acids: CASSFLSGRTDTQYF. In DNA, the CDR3 is TGTGCCAGCAGCTTCCTTAGCGGGAGGACAGATACGCAGTATTTT. The whole variable domain, filled in from reference TRBV11-3 and TRBJ2-3, reads EAGVVQSPRYKIIEKKQPVAFWCNPISGHNTLYWYLQNLGQGPELLIRYENEEAVDDSQLPKDRFSAERLKGVDSTLKIQPAELGDSAVYLCASSFLSGRTDTQYFGPGTRLTVL.

V usage is TRBV5-1 and J usage is TRBJ1-5, with TRBD1 as a possible D gene (6 bases). The CDR3 runs 15 residues. CDR1 and CDR2 from the germline V gene are SGHRS and YFSETQ. Trimming shortened V by 5 bases and J by 2 bases, and 14 bases separated the two germline ends. CDR3 residues: CASSPTGNGNQPQHF. DNA of the CDR3: TGCGCCAGCAGTCCTACAGGGAACGGCAATCAGCCCCAGCATTTT.

The J gene is TRBJ2-3, the V gene TRBV11-3, with TRBD2 matching over 7 bases. The trim removed 3 bases at V and 5 bases at J, leaving 8 bases unmatched. Germline V gene sequence: CDR1 SGHNT, CDR2 YENEEA. This CDR3 contains 15 residues. The CDR3 coding sequence is TGTGCCAGCAGCTTCACTGGGAGGGGAGGAGATACGCAGTATTTT. Translating gives CASSFTGRGGDTQYF.

The chain couples TRBV6-5 to TRBJ1-1; D ambiguous. CDR1 MNHEY and CDR2 SVGAGI come from the germline V gene. Trimming shortened V by 0 bases and J by 2 bases, and 19 bases separated the two germline ends. The CDR3 loop spans 18 amino acids. CDR3 nucleotides: TGTGCCAGCAGTTACTCCGGACCGGGAGGAGAAGTTAACACTGAAGCTTTCTTT. Amino acid sequence: CASSYSGPGGEVNTEAFF.

This rearrangement joins TRBV2 to TRBJ1-1; D gene ambiguous. The CDR3 sequence is 13 residues long. Germline CDR1 reads SNHLY; CDR2 reads FYNNEI. Trimming stripped 8 bases from V and 5 bases from J, with 15 bases between. The CDR3 bases are TGTGCCAGCCCGAGGGAAGTCGGAACTGAAGCTTTCTTT. Encoded protein: CASPREVGTEAFF.

This clonotype appeared once. The chain uses TRBV11-2 and TRBJ1-1; maybe TRBD1 (5 bases). This CDR3 spans 14 amino acids. Germline loops: CDR1 SGHAT, CDR2 FQNNGV. Trimming took 2 bases from V and 1 from J, leaving 8 bases between them. Here the CDR3 DNA reads TGTGCCAGCAGCTTATGGCAGGGGAACACTGAAGCTTTCTTT. It encodes CASSLWQGNTEAFF.

This clonotype was counted between two and nine times. The genes are TRBV20-1 and TRBJ1-1, with 8 bases aligning to TRBD1. CDR1 DFQATT and CDR2 SNEGSKA come from the germline V gene (reference sequence). V trimming: 7 bases; J trimming: 9 bases; junction bases outside the gene matches: 13. The CDR3 loop spans 13 amino acids. The chain's CDR3 is CSVEDRVLEKAFF. In DNA form, the CDR3 reads TGCAGTGTGGAGGACAGGGTCTTAGAAAAAGCTTTCTTT.

This chain connects TRBV7-2 to TRBJ1-5; a weak D match, TRBD1 (5 bases). The germline V gene has CDR1 SGHTA and CDR2 FQGNSA. This CDR3 is 19 amino acids long. Trimming pared 5 bases from V and 0 bases from J, leaving 23 bases between. In DNA form, the CDR3 reads TGTGCCAGCAGCATAGAGGGGTACCGTTCCCCCGATAGCAATCAGCCCCAGCATTTT. Its translation: CASSIEGYRSPDSNQPQHF.

The V and J genes are TRBV20-1 and TRBJ2-3; 8 bases fit TRBD1. This CDR3 is built from 12 residues. The V gene's germline CDR1 is DFQATT and CDR2 SNEGSKA (reference sequence). Trimming took 6 bases from V and 6 from J; bases not matched to a gene: 5. The CDR3 region has the DNA TGCAGTGCCTCCGACAGGGGCGATACGCAGTATTTT. Encoded protein: CSASDRGDTQYF.

This clonotype was picked up a small number of times. This chain connects TRBV27 to TRBJ2-2; 7 bases match TRBD2. This CDR3 is built from 19 residues. Germline loops: CDR1 MNHEY, CDR2 SMNVEV (reference sequence). V shed 7 bases and J 5 bases; nucleotides not matched to a gene: 22. CDR3: CASKKREGEWGGGTGELFF. The CDR3 DNA is TGTGCCAGCAAGAAGCGGGAAGGCGAGTGGGGGGGTGGGACCGGGGAGCTGTTTTTT.

The rearrangement links TRBV10-3 to TRBJ2-2; 8 bases map to TRBD1. This CDR3 is 15 amino acids long. Looked up from germline, CDR1 is ENHRY and CDR2 is SYGVKD. V was pared by 2 bases and J by 6 bases, with 5 bases of the junction left unmatched. DNA of the CDR3: TGTGCCATCAGTGAGAAGCAGGGGGCGCCCGGGGAGCTGTTTTTT. It encodes CAISEKQGAPGELFF.

The V and J genes are TRBV20-1 and TRBJ1-2; 11 nucleotides agree with TRBD1. The germline V gene has CDR1 DFQATT and CDR2 SNEGSKA (reference sequence). There are 14 residues in the CDR3. This CDR3 is CSSPGTGGTYGYTF. CDR3 in DNA: TGCAGCAGTCCCGGGACAGGGGGAACCTATGGCTACACCTTC.

This clonotype was recorded a few times. This CDR3 reads CASRGQGRGYTF. Here the CDR3 DNA reads TGTGCCAGCAGGGGACAGGGGAGAGGCTACACCTTC. The chain links TRBV6-1 to TRBJ1-2, with 10 nucleotides matching TRBD1. CDR1 and CDR2 from the germline V gene are MNHNS and SASEGT. The J segment lost 8 bases and the V segment lost 6 bases, leaving 3 bases of the junction unmatched. The CDR3 runs 12 residues.

The CDR3 sequence: CSARDGGYTEAFF. The CDR3 DNA reads as TGCAGTGCTAGAGATGGGGGGTACACTGAAGCTTTCTTT. The V and J genes are TRBV20-1 and TRBJ1-1, with D perhaps TRBD1 (5 bases). The CDR3 is 13 residues long. Between the trimmed V and J ends, which lost 0 bases and 3 bases, there was a span of 8 bases. Germline-derived CDR1 and CDR2 are DFQATT and SNEGSKA (reference sequence).

The chain combines TRBV6-1 with TRBJ1-2; possibly TRBD1 for D (6 bases). The CDR3 contains 13 residues. The germline V gene encodes CDR1 MNHNS and CDR2 SASEGT. With 6 bases removed from V and 5 bases from J, the gap between germline ends came to 13 bases. The CDR3, as DNA: TGTGCCAGCAGCCAGACGAGGGGGTATGGCTACACCTTC. This codes for CASSQTRGYGYTF.

This clonotype has more than one count but fewer than ten. This chain connects TRBV15 to TRBJ2-5; 7 bases agree with TRBD1. The CDR3 contains 13 residues. The trim removed 1 base at V and 11 bases at J, leaving 7 bases unmatched. Germline V lookup: CDR1 LNHNV, CDR2 YYDKDF (reference sequence). CDR3 in DNA: TGTGCCACCAGCAGAGCCCGAGACAGGGCACAGTACTTC. It is translated as CATSRARDRAQYF.

The rearrangement joins TRBV3-1 to TRBJ1-2; D uncertain. V shed 2 bases and J shed 6 bases, with 13 bases lying between them. The CDR3 sequence is 14 residues long. In germline, CDR1 is LGHDT, CDR2 YNNKEL (reference sequence). Written as DNA, the CDR3 is TGTGCCAGCAGCCAATCAGGTGCTACCCATGGCTACACCTTC. This gives the protein CASSQSGATHGYTF.

The chain is built from TRBV20-1 and TRBJ1-2, with 8 positions matching TRBD1. In germline, CDR1 is DFQATT, CDR2 SNEGSKA (reference sequence). The CDR3 has 14 residues. Unmatched junction bases numbered 12, after V lost 6 bases and J lost 6 bases. The CDR3 region is CSAVNSDREDGYTF. The CDR3 DNA reads TGCAGTGCGGTGAACTCGGACAGGGAAGATGGCTACACCTTC.

The rearrangement uses TRBV11-2 and TRBJ2-3; D is perhaps TRBD1 (6 bases). The CDR3 contains 16 residues. Germline CDR1 SGHAT, CDR2 FQNNGV. The V and J ends lost 6 bases and 0 bases respectively, with 16 bases between them. This chain's CDR3 is CASSSGTSYSTDTQYF. In DNA form, the CDR3 reads TGTGCCAGCAGTTCCGGGACATCCTATAGCACAGATACGCAGTATTTT.

This clonotype was counted only a few times. The CDR3 DNA follows: TGTGCCATCAGTGAGTCGTATGCGACCCAGTACTTC. Protein: CAISESYATQYF. The rearrangement links TRBV10-3 to TRBJ2-5; D gene unclear. Germline-derived CDR1 and CDR2 are ENHRY and SYGVKD. Trimming took 0 bases from V and 7 from J, leaving 6 bases between them. The CDR3 runs to 12 residues.

The chain has TRBV10-3 and TRBJ1-5; D is perhaps TRBD1 (6 bases). V was clipped by 2 bases and J by 7 bases, with 9 bases between them. This CDR3 is 13 amino acids long. The germline CDR1 and CDR2 sequences are ENHRY and SYGVKD. The CDR3 reads CAISEGQGQPQHF. In nucleotides, the CDR3 is TGTGCCATCAGTGAGGGGCAGGGGCAGCCCCAGCATTTT.

V usage is TRBV30 and J usage is TRBJ2-1, with D perhaps matching TRBD1 or TRBD2 (5 bases each). V was shortened by 4 bases and J by 2 bases, with 12 bases between the two germline ends. CDR1 and CDR2 (germline): GTSNPN, SVGIG (reference sequence). The CDR3 loop spans 14 amino acids. The CDR3 protein is CAWKVGTPYNEQFF. CDR3 DNA: TGTGCCTGGAAGGTTGGGACCCCCTACAATGAGCAGTTCTTC.

This clonotype was counted a few times. V usage is TRBV11-2 and J usage is TRBJ1-2; D is possibly TRBD1 (5 bases). V lost 2 bases to trimming and J lost 9 bases, with 13 bases between them. This CDR3 spans 13 amino acids. Germline V gene data show CDR1 as SGHAT and CDR2 as FQNNGV. The CDR3 DNA reads as TGTGCCAGCAGCTTAAACACCCCAGGGAGCTACACCTTC. It translates to CASSLNTPGSYTF. Full variable domain (remainder filled in from reference TRBV11-2 and TRBJ1-2): EAGVAQSPRYKIIEKRQSVAFWCNPISGHATLYWYQQILGQGPKLLIQFQNNGVVDDSQLPKDRFSAERLKGVDSTLKIQPAKLEDSAVYLCASSLNTPGSYTFGSGTRLTVV.

The sample holds a few counts of this clonotype. The chain recombines TRBV21-1 with TRBJ2-3. TRBV21-1 is a documented pseudogene. CDR3 length equals 14 residues. The CDR3 nucleotides are TGTGCCAGCAGCAAAAACCGAAGCACAGATACGCAGTATTTT. Its translation is CASSKNRSTDTQYF.

Only a few counts were recorded for this clonotype. The chain links TRBV20-1 to TRBJ1-5; 10 positions match TRBD1. The CDR3 consists of 16 residues. V dropped 1 base and J dropped 6; count of bases not matched to a gene: 9. Germline CDR1 and CDR2: DFQATT and SNEGSKA (reference sequence). CDR3 sequence: CSARVEDGQGGQPQHF. The CDR3 DNA reads TGCAGTGCTAGAGTTGAAGACGGACAGGGGGGTCAGCCCCAGCATTTT.

This clonotype has only a few counts. The rearrangement joins TRBV27 to TRBJ1-2; 12 nucleotides agree with TRBD1. Germline CDR1 is MNHEY and CDR2 is SMNVEV (reference sequence). V lost 5 bases to trimming and J lost 8 bases; unmatched junction nucleotides: 6. This CDR3 spans 14 amino acids. CDR3 nucleotide sequence: TGTGCCAGCAGTCCGGGACAGGGGGCGCGAGGCTACACCTTC. Translating it yields CASSPGQGARGYTF.